One and the same sample provided the 15 T cell receptor beta chains below, sequenced in a study of T cell responses to AZD1222 COVID-19 vaccine. The data were produced by immunoSEQ multiplex PCR, yet TCRdb's version contains in-frame clones alone and is incomplete. The repertoire includes approximately 130,000 clones, roughly 88% of them detected once, and 5% to 6% sits in the top ten. This sample comprised peripheral blood, obtained 28 days after the second AZD1222 dose. Source of these receptors: an adult who received the AZD1222 COVID-19 vaccine.

In this sample, this clone turned up once. V and J are TRBV2 and TRBJ2-7; the D gene is possibly TRBD1 (5 bases). V was shortened by 5 bases and J by 5 bases, with 16 bases between the two germline ends. The CDR3 is 14 residues long. From germline, CDR1 is SNHLY and CDR2 FYNNEI. This chain's CDR3 is CASSNRQPWDEQYF. DNA for the CDR3: TGTGCCAGCAGTAACCGACAGCCATGGGACGAGCAGTACTTC.

The rearrangement uses TRBV7-9 and TRBJ1-2, with D possibly matching TRBD1 (5 bases). The CDR3 is 12 amino acids. Trimming shortened V by 6 bases and J by 4 bases, and 9 bases separated the two germline ends. Germline CDR1 is SEHNR and CDR2 is FQNEAQ (reference sequence). In nucleotides, the CDR3 is TGTGCCAGCAGAGACAGCCGCTATGGCTACACCTTC. It specifies CASRDSRYGYTF. The entire variable domain, with the rest obtained from reference TRBV7-9 and TRBJ1-2, is as follows: DTGVSQNPRHKITKRGQNVTFRCDPISEHNRLYWYRQTLGQGPEFLTYFQNEAQLEKSRLLSDRFSAERPKGSFSTLEIQRTEQGDSAMYLCASRDSRYGYTFGSGTRLTVV.

V usage is TRBV29-1 and J usage is TRBJ1-2; D might be TRBD1 (6 bases). V dropped 5 bases and J dropped 4 bases, with 20 bases sitting between them. This CDR3 contains 15 residues. Germline V CDR1 and CDR2: SQVTM, ANQGSEA. The CDR3 DNA is TGCAGCGTTATAACGAACAGGGAAGGGAGCTATGGCTACACCTTC. As protein: CSVITNREGSYGYTF.

Written as DNA, the CDR3 is TGTGCTAGTGCCCCCGGGACAGCCTTTCTAGCAAATCAGCCCCAGCATTTT. It is translated as CASAPGTAFLANQPQHF. V usage is TRBV12-5 and J usage is TRBJ1-5; 7 positions agree with TRBD1. The CDR3 has 17 amino acids. CDR1 LGHNT and CDR2 FRNRAP come from the germline V gene. Unmatched junction bases numbered 16, after V lost 7 bases and J lost 4 bases. The variable domain in full, completed from reference TRBV12-5 and TRBJ1-5, reads DARVTQTPRHKVTEMGQEVTMRCQPILGHNTVFWYRQTMMQGLELLAYFRNRAPLDDSGMPKDRFSAEMPDATLATLKIQPSEPRDSAVYFCASAPGTAFLANQPQHFGDGTRLSIL.

CDR3 nucleotides: TGTGCCAGCAGCGTAGATAGGAATGGGGAAAAACTGTTTTTT. Amino acids: CASSVDRNGEKLFF. The chain combines TRBV9 with TRBJ1-4; no reliable D call. CDR3 length: 14 residues. The germline CDR1 and CDR2 sequences are SGDLS and YYNGEE. Trimming removed 0 bases at V and 8 bases at J, with 11 bases between.

This clone was counted only a few times. The rearrangement joins TRBV2 to TRBJ2-7; 9 bases map to TRBD1. The junction had 11 bases not matched to a gene; V was cut back by 8 bases and J by 3 bases. This CDR3 has 15 amino acids. The germline CDR1 and CDR2 sequences are SNHLY and FYNNEI. This CDR3 is CASSKGGTGIYEQYF. CDR3 DNA sequence: TGTGCCAGCTCCAAAGGGGGGACAGGGATCTACGAGCAGTACTTC.

This chain connects TRBV5-1 to TRBJ1-6; 11 bases map to TRBD1. Trimming at V came to 4 bases and at J to 10 bases, leaving 7 bases not matched to a gene. Germline V gene lookup returns CDR1 SGHRS and CDR2 YFSETQ. The CDR3 spans 15 residues. CDR3 coding DNA: TGCGCCAGCAGCCCGGGACAGGGGGATGGGTCACCCCTCCACTTT. Amino acid sequence: CASSPGQGDGSPLHF.

This clone came up a few times. The rearrangement joins TRBV18 to TRBJ1-3; D gene uncertain. Trimming took off 6 bases at V and 0 bases at J, with 12 bases between the two ends. CDR1 and CDR2 (germline): KGHSH, LQKENI. This CDR3 is 15 amino acids long. CDR3 sequence reads: CASSMTGRSGNTIYF. CDR3 DNA: TGTGCCAGCTCTATGACGGGTCGCTCTGGAAACACCATATATTTT.

The V and J genes are TRBV18 and TRBJ2-7; 11 bases are a match to TRBD1. This CDR3 is built from 14 residues. The trim removed 3 bases at V and 6 bases at J, leaving 4 bases unmatched. Germline-derived CDR1 and CDR2 are KGHSH and LQKENI. The CDR3 coding sequence is TGTGCCAGCTCACCCCGGGACAGGGGGATCGAGCAGTACTTC. Translated, it gives CASSPRDRGIEQYF.

This clone was recorded a few times. This chain uses TRBV11-2 with TRBJ1-4; TRBD1 matches 9 bases. The length of the CDR3 is 15 residues. Per the germline V gene, CDR1 is SGHAT and CDR2 is FQNNGV. J gave up 2 bases and V 5 bases, and 3 bases lay outside the gene matches. In nucleotides, the CDR3 is TGTGCCAGCAGCATACAGGGGGCGACTAATGAAAAACTGTTTTTT. This encodes CASSIQGATNEKLFF.

The chain recombines TRBV5-4 with TRBJ2-1; weak D call: TRBD1 (5 bases). Trimming took off 4 bases at V and 6 bases at J, with 20 bases between the two ends. Germline V gene lookup returns CDR1 SGHNT and CDR2 YYREEE (reference sequence). This CDR3 spans 16 amino acids. The CDR3 DNA reads TGTGCCAGCAGCGCCGAGCCCGAAGGGGCCGGCAATGAGCAGTTCTTC. Protein: CASSAEPEGAGNEQFF.

This chain uses TRBV9 with TRBJ1-4, with a tentative D call TRBD1 (5 bases). CDR1 is SGDLS, CDR2 YYNGEE, per germline. Trimming took 0 bases from V and 4 from J, leaving 10 bases between them. The CDR3 is 15 residues long. CDR3 sequence (DNA): TGTGCCAGCAGCGTAGATGAGGGGATTAATGAAAAACTGTTTTTT. This translates into CASSVDEGINEKLFF.

A few counts support this clone. The V and J genes are TRBV5-6 and TRBJ2-7; no firm D call. This CDR3 comprises 12 residues. V lost 3 bases and J 6 bases, leaving 10 bases between the germline ends. Germline V gene lookup returns CDR1 SGHDT and CDR2 YYEEEE. The CDR3 region is CASSSTFGEQYF. CDR3 in DNA: TGTGCCAGCAGCTCCACGTTTGGCGAGCAGTACTTC.

The genes are TRBV28 and TRBJ2-1; 7 bases align to TRBD1. In germline, CDR1 is MDHEN, CDR2 SYDVKM. The CDR3 runs 14 residues. Trimming cost V 6 bases and J 11 bases; bases outside gene matches: 13. The CDR3 nucleotides read TGTGCCAGCAGCGAAAGACAGGGTAACGAACAGCAGTTCTTC. This codes for CASSERQGNEQQFF.

The rearrangement joins TRBV5-5 to TRBJ1-1; D is ambiguous. The germline V and J ends were trimmed by 2 bases and 3 bases, with 17 bases remaining between them. The CDR3 covers 16 residues. Germline V gives CDR1 SGHKS, CDR2 YYEKEE (reference sequence). The CDR3 bases are TGTGCCAGCAGCTTAAACGCCAGGAAGGAGGACACTGAAGCTTTCTTT. This translates into CASSLNARKEDTEAFF.